This passage covers 24 T cell receptor beta chains from one sample sequenced in a study of cytomegalovirus exposure and HLA in healthy donors. The study ran its PCR with 60 Vbeta and 13 Jbeta primers. TCRdb's copy holds only in-frame clones and misses some; the assay was immunoSEQ multiplex PCR. The sample has 100,000 to 150,000 clones, 75% to 85% seen once; the top ten hold 1%. The sequenced sample was PBMCs. The receptors derive from a man aged 40-50 years in good health and CMV-seronegative.

The gene calls are TRBV30 and TRBJ2-5, with 12 bases aligning to TRBD1. Per germline, CDR1 GTSNPN and CDR2 SVGIG (reference sequence). V dropped 3 bases and J dropped 5; count of bases not matched to a gene: 7. CDR3 length: 15 residues. CDR3 in DNA: TGTGCCTGGAGCAGGGGACAGGGGGCAACGGAGACCCAGTACTTC. Translating gives CAWSRGQGATETQYF. Combining the CDR3 with reference TRBV30 and TRBJ2-5 gives the whole variable domain SQTIHQWPATLVQPVGSPLSLECTVEGTSNPNLYWYRQAAGRGLQLLFYSVGIGQISSEVPQNLSASRPQDRQFILSSKKLLLSDSGFYLCAWSRGQGATETQYFGPGTRLLVL.

The chain recombines TRBV14 with TRBJ2-5; 11 bases match TRBD2. The CDR3 extends over 16 amino acids. CDR1 SGHDN and CDR2 FVKESK come from the germline V gene. J was trimmed by 5 bases and V by 1 base; bases with no gene match: 6. The CDR3 here is CASSQGLAGIYETQYF. The CDR3 region has the DNA TGTGCCAGCAGCCAAGGACTAGCGGGGATTTATGAGACCCAGTACTTC.

The chain employs TRBV30 and TRBJ2-1; TRBD1 agrees at 9 bases. From germline, CDR1 is GTSNPN and CDR2 SVGIG (reference sequence). The CDR3 runs 12 residues. Germline trimming cut 7 bases from V and 7 bases from J; bases unmatched to any gene: 5. As DNA, the CDR3 is TGTGCCTTAACAGGGGGCAGGAATGAGCAGTTCTTC. This sequence encodes CALTGGRNEQFF.

The rearrangement uses TRBV5-1 and TRBJ2-1, with D maybe TRBD1 (5 bases). Germline V gene sequence: CDR1 SGHRS, CDR2 YFSETQ. Trimming took 0 bases from V and 7 from J, leaving 11 bases between them. CDR3 length: 14 amino acids. The CDR3 region is CASSLADPGNEQFF. CDR3 DNA sequence: TGCGCCAGCAGCTTGGCCGACCCAGGGAATGAGCAGTTCTTC.

This chain connects TRBV18 to TRBJ2-3; TRBD1 matches at 8 bases. The CDR3 has 15 residues. From germline, CDR1 is KGHSH and CDR2 LQKENI. Losses at the gene ends were 4 bases for V and 5 bases for J; bases not matched to a gene: 8. The CDR3 reads CASSLSRQGRDTQYF. The CDR3 DNA follows: TGTGCCAGCTCACTTTCCCGACAGGGGAGAGATACGCAGTATTTT.

In the case of this clone: The identical CDR3 is also encoded by other nucleotide sequences in the sample. This chain uses TRBV6-5 with TRBJ1-5; D unclear. Germline CDR1 is MNHEY and CDR2 is SVGAGI. V lost 0 bases, J lost 2 bases, and 8 bases lay in between. The CDR3 sequence is 15 residues long. CDR3: CASSYSWQGNQPQHF. In DNA form, the CDR3 reads TGTGCCAGCAGTTACTCGTGGCAGGGCAATCAGCCCCAGCATTTT.

The rearrangement links TRBV6-1 to TRBJ1-5, with D perhaps matching TRBD1 (5 bases). This CDR3 spans 16 amino acids. The V gene's germline CDR1 is MNHNS and CDR2 SASEGT. V dropped 2 bases and J dropped 6 bases, with 17 bases sitting between them. The CDR3: CASSESVSGLSQPQHF. CDR3 nucleotide sequence: TGTGCCAGCAGTGAATCTGTCTCAGGGCTAAGTCAGCCCCAGCATTTT.

The genes are TRBV7-9 and TRBJ2-1; TRBD2 aligns across 11 bases. CDR3 size: 17 residues. V lost 4 bases to trimming and J lost 4 bases; unmatched junction nucleotides: 9. The germline V gene encodes CDR1 SEHNR and CDR2 FQNEAQ (reference sequence). CDR3 sequence (DNA): TGTGCCAGCAGCTCGACCCAGGGGACTAGCGGTTACAATGAGCAGTTCTTC. Translation gives CASSSTQGTSGYNEQFF.

The gene calls are TRBV6-6 and TRBJ2-1; no definite D call. The CDR3 has 13 amino acids. CDR1 is MNHNY, CDR2 SVGAGI, per germline (reference sequence). Trimming took 6 bases from V and 10 from J, leaving 16 bases between them. CDR3 in DNA: TGTGCCAGCAGCCACCGACACGCAACGGAGCAGTTCTTC. Translated: CASSHRHATEQFF.

The chain combines TRBV6-5 with TRBJ1-2; 8 bases align to TRBD1. CDR3 size: 12 residues. J gave up 7 bases and V 8 bases, and 6 bases lay outside the gene matches. Germline V gives CDR1 MNHEY, CDR2 SVGAGI. The CDR3 region has the DNA TGTGCCAGCTGGGGGCAGGGGGCTGGCTACACCTTC. Its translation: CASWGQGAGYTF.

This clone was observed a few times. The sample carries other DNA sequences with the same CDR3. The V gene is TRBV19, the J gene TRBJ2-3; D might be TRBD1 (5 bases). The ends were cut back, 3 bases at V and 3 bases at J, with 7 bases in the middle. Germline CDR1 LNHDA, CDR2 SQIVND (reference sequence). The CDR3 has 13 amino acids. The CDR3 sequence: CASSMQGTDTQYF. CDR3 nucleotide sequence: TGTGCCAGTAGTATGCAGGGAACAGATACGCAGTATTTT.

The chain recombines TRBV30 with TRBJ1-3; 7 nucleotides agree with TRBD1. The junction had 1 base not matched to a gene; V was cut back by 4 bases and J by 1 base. Germline CDR1 and CDR2: GTSNPN and SVGIG (reference sequence). The CDR3 runs to 13 residues. The CDR3 protein is CAWKTGSGNTIYF. The CDR3 region has the DNA TGTGCCTGGAAGACAGGGTCTGGAAACACCATATATTTT.

The genes are TRBV6-5 and TRBJ1-1, with D perhaps matching TRBD1 (6 bases). Trimming took 6 bases from V and 2 from J, leaving 10 bases between them. Germline CDR1 and CDR2: MNHEY and SVGAGI. This CDR3 comprises 13 residues. As DNA, the CDR3 is TGTGCCAGCAGAAAGACAGGTAACACTGAAGCTTTCTTT. Translated: CASRKTGNTEAFF.

In its sample, this clone was seen a few times. The J gene is TRBJ2-1, the V gene TRBV18, with D tentatively TRBD2 (6 bases). Deletions cut 2 bases from V and 0 bases from J, with 8 bases between. The CDR3 spans 15 residues. Germline V lookup: CDR1 KGHSH, CDR2 LQKENI. The CDR3 nucleotides read TGTGCCAGCTCACCAGGACTAAGCTCCTACAATGAGCAGTTCTTC. Translated: CASSPGLSSYNEQFF.

The chain links TRBV2 to TRBJ2-7, with D unresolved. CDR3 length equals 12 residues. The V gene lost 4 bases and the J gene lost 4 bases, with 8 bases spanning the gap. Germline V lookup: CDR1 SNHLY, CDR2 FYNNEI. In DNA form, the CDR3 reads TGTGCCAGCAGTGCCACCAGTTACGAGCAGTACTTC. It translates to CASSATSYEQYF.

This chain connects TRBV11-2 to TRBJ1-1; D remains unclear. Germline CDR1 is SGHAT and CDR2 is FQNNGV. Trimming removed 5 bases from V and 0 bases from J, with 7 bases in between. CDR3 length: 13 residues. CDR3 coding DNA: TGTGCCAGCAGCATCCGGGTGAACACTGAAGCTTTCTTT. Its translation is CASSIRVNTEAFF.

This sequence joins TRBV5-1 and TRBJ2-2, with D tentatively TRBD1 (6 bases). With 2 bases removed from V and 3 bases from J, the gap between germline ends came to 8 bases. Germline V gene data show CDR1 as SGHRS and CDR2 as YFSETQ. CDR3 length: 14 amino acids. The CDR3: CASSLAGDTGELFF. CDR3 in DNA: TGCGCCAGCAGCTTAGCAGGGGACACCGGGGAGCTGTTTTTT.

Remarks on this clone: Other DNA sequences of this sample code for an identical CDR3. The chain links TRBV11-2 to TRBJ2-7, with TRBD1 as a possible D gene (5 bases). Deletions cut 2 bases from V and 4 bases from J, with 6 bases between. The CDR3 spans 12 residues. Germline V lookup: CDR1 SGHAT, CDR2 FQNNGV. CDR3 in amino acids: CASSLQGYEQYF. The CDR3 nucleotides read TGTGCCAGCAGCTTACAGGGTTACGAGCAGTACTTC.

The gene calls are TRBV6-5 and TRBJ2-7, with 8 bases that match TRBD1. V shed 6 bases, J shed 6 bases, and the junction held 4 bases outside the gene matches. The germline V gene encodes CDR1 MNHEY and CDR2 SVGAGI. The CDR3 loop spans 12 amino acids. CDR3 region: CASRAQGGEQYF. The CDR3, as DNA: TGTGCCAGCAGAGCACAGGGGGGCGAGCAGTACTTC.

This clone was observed once. The V and J genes are TRBV11-2 and TRBJ1-6; a weak D match, TRBD1 (6 bases). V was cut by 2 bases and J by 7 bases, with 12 bases left in between. The CDR3 length is 15 residues. CDR1 is SGHAT, CDR2 FQNNGV, per germline. The CDR3 DNA follows: TGTGCCAGCAGCTTACAGTTGACAGGAAATTCACCCCTCCACTTT. This encodes CASSLQLTGNSPLHF.

The genes are TRBV18 and TRBJ2-1; no firm D call. From germline, CDR1 is KGHSH and CDR2 LQKENI. The CDR3 runs 13 residues. The ends were cut back, 3 bases at V and 8 bases at J, with 11 bases in the middle. This chain's CDR3 is CASSPGYRDEQFF. The DNA for the CDR3 is TGTGCCAGCTCACCGGGCTACCGAGATGAGCAGTTCTTC. The whole variable domain, remainder taken from reference TRBV18 and TRBJ2-1, is NAGVMQNPRHLVRRRGQEARLRCSPMKGHSHVYWYRQLPEEGLKFMVYLQKENIIDESGMPKERFSAEFPKEGPSILRIQQVVRGDSAAYFCASSPGYRDEQFFGPGTRLTVL.

The rearrangement uses TRBV2 and TRBJ1-1; D uncertain. From germline, CDR1 is SNHLY and CDR2 FYNNEI. The length of the CDR3 is 16 residues. Trimming took 0 bases from V and 5 from J, leaving 16 bases between them. CDR3 loop: CASSEAVDVSGTEAFF. DNA for the CDR3: TGTGCCAGCAGTGAAGCGGTCGACGTCTCCGGGACTGAAGCTTTCTTT.

There are a few counts of this clone. This chain joins TRBV19 and TRBJ2-2, with 9 bases fitting TRBD1. The CDR3 is 13 residues long. With 6 bases clipped from V and 7 bases from J, the junction kept 3 bases outside the gene matches. Germline-derived CDR1 and CDR2 are LNHDA and SQIVND (reference sequence). The DNA for the CDR3 is TGTGCCAGTAGGACAGGGGGTAGCGGGGAGCTGTTTTTT. Translating gives CASRTGGSGELFF.

This rearrangement joins TRBV5-1 to TRBJ2-3, with D possibly TRBD2 on 6 matching bases. The CDR3 totals 16 residues. With 3 bases removed from V and 2 bases from J, the gap between germline ends came to 16 bases. Germline CDR1 SGHRS, CDR2 YFSETQ. The CDR3: CASSSWGTPDTDTQYF. The CDR3 DNA reads TGCGCCAGCAGCTCGTGGGGGACTCCGGACACAGATACGCAGTATTTT.